The 14 T cell receptor beta chains in this list originate from one sample, sequenced in a study of regulatory T cells in long-lasting Graves disease (dated by TCRdb to about 2021). Reading the label with the study, this specimen's time point is: newly diagnosed GD, antithyroid drugs for less than 3 months. For both TCR sequencing and RNA sequencing, RNA was extracted from PBMCs using TRIzol. Library method: multiplex PCR. The reads were generated on an Illumina HiSeq 4000. To build TCR beta libraries, CDR3 regions were amplified by Arm-PCR using iRepertoire HTBI primers. TCRdb reanalyzed the raw reads on its own, using fastp at Q25 for trimming and MiXCR for clone calling, and kept in-frame beta chains. Merged by CDR3 protein, the rows form single entries marked with the most common genes and DNA. A total of approximately 350,000 distinct CDR3 sequences appear in this sample, about 12% of them only once. The ten largest clones represent about 19% of the sample.

This same sample was also part of a study on T cells in Graves' hyperthyroidism and ophthalmopathy.

Sequenced material: peripheral blood mononuclear cells (PBMCs), taken at new diagnosis, from a patient treated with antithyroid drugs. Receptors were obtained from a woman aged 18-29 years with Graves disease. Donor details come from another sample of the same person, matched by shared clones.

There are many counts of this clonotype. At one end, the junction sequence differs from germline, possibly due to a read error. This rearrangement joins TRBV6-1 to TRBJ1-1; no definite D call. The CDR3 totals 13 residues. Germline V gene lookup returns CDR1 MNHNS and CDR2 SASEGT. DNA for the CDR3: TGTGCCAGCATTGATGTGGGTAACATTGAAGCTTTCTTT. Its translation: CASIDVGNIEAFF.

This clonotype has more than one count but fewer than ten. V and J are TRBV5-1 and TRBJ2-1; 13 nucleotides line up with TRBD2. The CDR3 loop spans 13 amino acids. Germline-derived CDR1 and CDR2 are SGHRS and YFSETQ. V lost 9 bases to trimming and J lost 9 bases; unmatched junction nucleotides: 6. The CDR3 DNA sequence: TGCGCCACCGGACTAGCGGGAGAGGGTGAGCAGTTCTTC. Its protein is CATGLAGEGEQFF.

This chain links TRBV6-5 with TRBJ2-1; 8 positions match TRBD1. The CDR3 is 15 amino acids. Germline CDR1 and CDR2: MNHEY and SVGAGI. The V and J ends lost 2 bases and 12 bases, in that order; junction bases with no gene match: 12. DNA for the CDR3: TGTGCCAGCAGTTACGGACAGGGAGGCTTGAGGGGGCAGTTCTTC. The encoded protein is CASSYGQGGLRGQFF.

This clonotype came up many times. This chain connects TRBV28 to TRBJ1-5, with a weak D call TRBD1 (6 bases). CDR3 length: 16 amino acids. CDR1 and CDR2 (germline): MDHEN, SYDVKM. V lost 6 bases and J 0 bases, leaving 15 bases between the germline ends. The DNA for the CDR3 is TGTGCCAGCAGCCGGGGGCAGCCCTATAGCAATCAGCCCCAGCATTTT. Protein: CASSRGQPYSNQPQHF. The complete variable domain, with remaining parts taken from reference TRBV28 and TRBJ1-5, reads DVKVTQSSRYLVKRTGEKVFLECVQDMDHENMFWYRQDPGLGLRLIYFSYDVKMKEKGDIPEGYSVSREKKERFSLILESASTNQTSMYLCASSRGQPYSNQPQHFGDGTRLSIL.

This clonotype has ten or more counts. The chain combines TRBV12-3 or TRBV12-4 with TRBJ1-2, with 12 bases identical to TRBD1. Unmatched junction bases numbered 11, after V lost 6 bases and J lost 6 bases. The CDR3 sequence is 16 residues long. The CDR3 DNA reads TGTGCCAGCAGCCAGGGGACAGGGGGCGCACTCAATGGCTACACCTTC. Translated: CASSQGTGGALNGYTF.

This clonotype occurred many times. The gene calls are TRBV20-1 and TRBJ2-1; a weak D match, TRBD1 (6 bases). The CDR3 has 14 amino acids. V lost 6 bases and J lost 7, with 19 bases in between. In germline, CDR1 is DFQATT, CDR2 SNEGSKA (reference sequence). The CDR3 region is CSAAVLITGNEQFF. The CDR3 bases are TGCAGTGCGGCGGTCCTCATTACAGGGAATGAGCAGTTCTTC.

This clonotype was seen only a few times. The genes are TRBV20-1 and TRBJ2-7; perhaps TRBD2 as D (5 bases). The germline gives CDR1 DFQATT, CDR2 SNEGSKA (reference sequence). V was trimmed by 4 bases and J by 0 bases, leaving 22 bases between them. This CDR3 region has 17 residues. The CDR3 is CSATSSVLVHGSYEQYF. CDR3 DNA: TGCAGTGCTACAAGTAGCGTCCTTGTTCACGGCTCCTACGAGCAGTACTTC.

This clonotype was recorded at least ten times. V and J are TRBV7-9 and TRBJ2-1, with 9 positions matching TRBD1. V was clipped by 5 bases and J by 3 bases; unmatched bases: 8. The CDR3 has 16 residues. Per the germline V gene, CDR1 is SEHNR and CDR2 is FQNEAQ (reference sequence). The CDR3 loop is CASSLQRDRVYNEQFF. CDR3 DNA sequence: TGTGCCAGCAGCCTCCAACGGGACAGGGTCTACAATGAGCAGTTCTTC. Combining the CDR3 with reference TRBV7-9 and TRBJ2-1 gives the whole variable domain DTGVSQNPRHKITKRGQNVTFRCDPISEHNRLYWYRQTLGQGPEFLTYFQNEAQLEKSRLLSDRFSAERPKGSFSTLEIQRTEQGDSAMYLCASSLQRDRVYNEQFFGPGTRLTVL.

This clonotype was seen many times. This chain joins TRBV7-2 and TRBJ2-5; tentative D call: TRBD2 (5 bases). The CDR3 is 13 residues long. V was clipped by 5 bases and J by 5 bases, with 12 bases between them. CDR1 and CDR2 (germline): SGHTA, FQGNSA. The CDR3 protein is CASSLTSLETQYF. CDR3 DNA: TGTGCCAGCAGCCTAACTAGTTTGGAGACCCAGTACTTC.

This clonotype was seen only a few times. The chain has TRBV20-1 and TRBJ1-5; no clear D. The CDR3 is 14 residues long. From germline, CDR1 is DFQATT and CDR2 SNEGSKA (reference sequence). The V end lost 3 bases, the J end lost 0 bases, and 9 bases lay between the germline ends. CDR3 sequence: CSASRFYSNQPQHF. In DNA, the CDR3 is TGCAGTGCTAGTCGTTTTTATAGCAATCAGCCCCAGCATTTT.

This clonotype showed up many times. The chain couples TRBV10-3 to TRBJ2-3; D call uncertain. The germline V gene encodes CDR1 ENHRY and CDR2 SYGVKD. Trimming pared 10 bases from V and 2 bases from J, leaving 19 bases between. The length of the CDR3 is 15 residues. The CDR3 nucleotides are TGTGCCACCAACCCAGGCCTAGATCACACAGATACGCAGTATTTT. Its translation is CATNPGLDHTDTQYF.

V and J are TRBV6-1 and TRBJ1-5; 8 nucleotides agree with TRBD1. The CDR3 runs to 15 residues. Unmatched junction bases numbered 10, after V lost 6 bases and J lost 6 bases. The germline V gene encodes CDR1 MNHNS and CDR2 SASEGT. The CDR3 sequence is CASSTVQGVGQPQHF. DNA of the CDR3: TGTGCCAGCAGCACAGTACAGGGGGTAGGTCAGCCCCAGCATTTT.

The V call is TRBV19, the J call TRBJ2-1, with D uncertain. Between the trimmed V and J ends, which lost 1 base and 2 bases, there was a span of 12 bases. Germline CDR1 reads LNHDA; CDR2 reads SQIVND (reference sequence). This CDR3 is 16 amino acids long. The chain's CDR3 is CASSIGLTGTYNEQFF. DNA of the CDR3: TGTGCCAGTAGTATAGGGCTAACCGGTACCTACAATGAGCAGTTCTTC. Using reference TRBV19 and TRBJ2-1 for the parts outside the CDR3, the full variable domain is DGGITQSPKYLFRKEGQNVTLSCEQNLNHDAMYWYRQDPGQGLRLIYYSQIVNDFQKGDIAEGYSVSREKKESFPLTVTSAQKNPTAFYLCASSIGLTGTYNEQFFGPGTRLTVL.

On this clonotype itself: A much bigger clone sits one base away, suggesting this may be a read error. The CDR3 sequence: CAGSSIGQVRGTEAFF. CDR3 nucleotides: TGTGCCGGCAGCTCAATCGGACAGGTTCGAGGAACTGAAGCTTTCTTT. This sequence joins TRBV7-9 and TRBJ1-1, with 7 bases matching TRBD1. The CDR3 totals 16 residues. The germline V gene encodes CDR1 SEHNR and CDR2 FQNEAQ (reference sequence).